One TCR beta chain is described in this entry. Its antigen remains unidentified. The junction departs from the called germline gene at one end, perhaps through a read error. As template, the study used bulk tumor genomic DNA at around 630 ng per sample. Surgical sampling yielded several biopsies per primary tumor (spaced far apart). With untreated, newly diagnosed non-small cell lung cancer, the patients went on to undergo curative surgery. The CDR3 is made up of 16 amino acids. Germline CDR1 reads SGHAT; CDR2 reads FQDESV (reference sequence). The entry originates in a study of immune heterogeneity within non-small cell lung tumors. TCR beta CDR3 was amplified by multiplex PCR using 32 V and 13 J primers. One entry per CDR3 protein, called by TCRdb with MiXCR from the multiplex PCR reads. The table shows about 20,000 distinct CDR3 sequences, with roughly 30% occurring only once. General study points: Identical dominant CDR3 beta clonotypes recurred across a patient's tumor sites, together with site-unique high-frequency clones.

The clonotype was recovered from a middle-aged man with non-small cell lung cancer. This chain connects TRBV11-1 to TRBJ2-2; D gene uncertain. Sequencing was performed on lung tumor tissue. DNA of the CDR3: TGTTCCAGCAGCCCTGCCTTGGGCCTCGGATCCGGGGAGCTGTTTTTT. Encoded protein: CSSSPALGLGSGELFF.